This T cell receptor (beta chain) was retrieved from a study of T cell repertoires in cytomegalovirus infection (dated by TCRdb to between 2019 and 2020). For the study in its entirety: The peptide stimulations were aimed at well-studied HLA-B-restricted epitopes as well as recently identified HLA-C-restricted CMV epitopes, whose presentation resists viral immunomodulation. Donor HLA type was relevant to the analysis, as public TCR beta signatures indicated carriage of CMV infection together with the matching HLA type.

Many counts were recorded for this clonotype. Its specific antigen is unknown. Its ends do not fully match the called genes, so a read error is possible. In light of the paper, this sample's treatment or condition label describes: in vitro stimulation with specific CMV peptide epitopes to enrich CMV-specific T cells. These reads were obtained on an Illumina HiSeq 1500. The raw public data were reprocessed by TCRdb itself: fastp quality trimming at Q25, MiXCR clonotype calling, in-frame beta chains only. Identical CDR3 protein sequences are pooled into one entry, listed with their most common genes and DNA. This sample is represented by a few hundred thousand distinct CDR3 sequences; about 25% of them were singletons. The ten largest clones represent 13% of the sample. Looking up the germline V gene yields CDR1 SGHTA and CDR2 FQGNSA. The CDR3 runs 12 residues from the cysteine to the phenylalanine. Kept here is only the CDR3 DNA, which spans 36 bases and is read in frame from base 1.

Results the study describes overall, beyond this receptor: In both this cohort and an independent cohort of over 350 donors, the cumulative frequency of public TCR beta family members distinguished carriers of CMV infection plus the relevant HLA type. The ex vivo response was dominated by HLA-C-restricted CMV-specific TCR beta clonotypes, which also provided the single most frequent clonotype in two of eight donors.

The specimen comprised cultured PBMCs, sampled from culture after CMV antigen stimulation. The chain links TRBV7-2 with TRBJ2-7, with the identity of the D gene unclear. This sequence was found in a human donor in good health (CMV status not recorded). Some clones in this sample may be carry-over from other donors' samples. The CDR3 region has the sequence CASSLGVGPVSF. The bases read TGTGCCAGCAGCTTAGGTGTGGGCCCAGTTTCGTTC.